The rows below give T cell receptor beta chains drawn from one sample of a study of a mutant IDH1 vaccine in newly diagnosed glioma. This table comes from immunoSEQ multiplex PCR, and its TCRdb copy is limited to in-frame clones, with some not included. Among some 56,000 clones listed, more than 85% were seen once. Sequencing was performed on PBMCs, taken from a glioma patient treated with radiotherapy, temozolomide or both. Receptors originate from a man aged 45-65 years with glioma. The CDR3 runs from the conserved cysteine through the conserved F or W. The order of the fields is CDR3 protein, CDR3 DNA, clone size, J gene, V gene, D gene. A D gene is named only where the DNA matches it firmly. Clone sizes are given selectively: once, few, many, or a class where the clone is expanded.

CDR3 protein: CASSGLGDNYGYTF
CDR3 DNA: TGTGCCAGCAGTGGTTTGGGGGATAACTATGGCTACACCTTC
clone size: -
J gene: TRBJ1-2
V gene: TRBV9
D gene: -

CDR3 protein: CAWSGDRGHRETQYF
CDR3 DNA: TGTGCCTGGAGTGGGGACAGGGGGCATAGGGAGACCCAGTACTTC
clone size: -
J gene: TRBJ2-5
V gene: TRBV30
D gene: TRBD1

CDR3 protein: CSVEGGRVNEQFF
CDR3 DNA: TGCAGCGTTGAGGGGGGACGGGTCAATGAGCAGTTCTTC
clone size: few
J gene: TRBJ2-1
V gene: TRBV29-1
D gene: -

CDR3 protein: CASSDRTGGGEAFF
CDR3 DNA: TGTGCCAGCAGTGATAGGACAGGGGGAGGTGAAGCTTTCTTT
clone size: few
J gene: TRBJ1-1
V gene: TRBV2
D gene: TRBD1

CDR3 protein: CASSPPGEWHNEQFF
CDR3 DNA: TGTGCCAGCAGCCCACCAGGGGAGTGGCACAATGAGCAGTTCTTC
clone size: -
J gene: TRBJ2-1
V gene: TRBV11-2
D gene: -

CDR3 protein: CASSLVEAGKDEQFF
CDR3 DNA: TGTGCCAGCAGCTTAGTTGAGGCGGGGAAGGATGAGCAGTTCTTC
clone size: -
J gene: TRBJ2-1
V gene: TRBV7-9
D gene: -

CDR3 protein: CASSELALAKNIQYF
CDR3 DNA: TGTGCCAGCAGTGAGCTAGCGCTAGCCAAAAACATTCAGTACTTC
clone size: -
J gene: TRBJ2-4
V gene: TRBV2
D gene: -

CDR3 protein: CASSPRGGLLYNEQFF
CDR3 DNA: TGTGCCAGCAGCCCCCGTGGGGGTCTCTTATACAATGAGCAGTTCTTC
clone size: -
J gene: TRBJ2-1
V gene: TRBV7-9
D gene: -

CDR3 protein: CASSLEGWGGRDTQYF
CDR3 DNA: TGTGCCAGCAGCTTAGAAGGCTGGGGGGGACGAGATACGCAGTATTTT
clone size: -
J gene: TRBJ2-3
V gene: TRBV11-3
D gene: TRBD2

CDR3 protein: CASSSQVHRGTEAFF
CDR3 DNA: TGTGCCAGCAGCTCCCAGGTCCACCGCGGCACTGAAGCTTTCTTT
clone size: once
J gene: TRBJ1-1
V gene: TRBV11-2
D gene: -

CDR3 protein: CASSEQTGNTIYF
CDR3 DNA: TGTGCCAGCAGTGAGCAGACTGGAAACACCATATATTTT
clone size: -
J gene: TRBJ1-3
V gene: TRBV9
D gene: -

CDR3 protein: CASSRDRADTGELFF
CDR3 DNA: TGTGCCAGCTCACGGGACAGGGCAGACACCGGGGAGCTGTTTTTT
clone size: -
J gene: TRBJ2-2
V gene: TRBV18
D gene: TRBD1

CDR3 protein: CASSPYTGTESGYTF
CDR3 DNA: TGCGCCAGCAGCCCGTATACCGGGACGGAGAGTGGCTACACCTTC
clone size: -
J gene: TRBJ1-2
V gene: TRBV4-1
D gene: -

CDR3 protein: CASLPKREGLNEQFF
CDR3 DNA: TGTGCCAGCCTGCCCAAGCGGGAGGGCCTCAATGAGCAGTTCTTC
clone size: -
J gene: TRBJ2-1
V gene: TRBV2
D gene: TRBD2

CDR3 protein: CASSARLAGASEFF
CDR3 DNA: TGTGCCAGTAGTGCAAGACTAGCGGGAGCATCTGAGTTCTTC
clone size: once
J gene: TRBJ2-1
V gene: TRBV19
D gene: TRBD2

CDR3 protein: CASSGGWTGELFF
CDR3 DNA: TGTGCTAGCTCGGGCGGTTGGACCGGGGAGCTGTTTTTT
clone size: -
J gene: TRBJ2-2
V gene: TRBV2
D gene: -

CDR3 protein: CSAGIKPQHF
CDR3 DNA: TGCAGTGCTGGAATTAAACCCCAGCATTTT
clone size: few
J gene: TRBJ1-5
V gene: TRBV20-1
D gene: -

CDR3 protein: CASSLQLNAEAFF
CDR3 DNA: TGTGCCAGCAGTTTACAGCTTAACGCTGAAGCTTTCTTT
clone size: -
J gene: TRBJ1-1
V gene: TRBV7-6
D gene: -

CDR3 protein: CASGTSGRGGRFGEQFF
CDR3 DNA: TGCGCCAGCGGGACTAGCGGGAGAGGTGGTCGGTTTGGTGAGCAGTTCTTC
clone size: -
J gene: TRBJ2-1
V gene: TRBV5-1
D gene: TRBD2

CDR3 protein: CAWSVGGGGRTEAFF
CDR3 DNA: TGTGCCTGGAGTGTAGGGGGGGGCGGGAGAACTGAAGCTTTCTTT
clone size: -
J gene: TRBJ1-1
V gene: TRBV30
D gene: -

CDR3 protein: CASSYGGTAGNTIYF
CDR3 DNA: TGTGCCAGCAGTTACGGGGGAACTGCTGGAAACACCATATATTTT
clone size: -
J gene: TRBJ1-3
V gene: TRBV6-5
D gene: -

CDR3 protein: CASSYGPYGQYF
CDR3 DNA: TGTGCCAGCAGTTACGGTCCCTACGGGCAGTACTTC
clone size: -
J gene: TRBJ2-7
V gene: TRBV6-6
D gene: -

CDR3 protein: CASSVSQETQYF
CDR3 DNA: TGTGCCAGCAGTGTTTCGCAAGAGACCCAGTACTTC
clone size: -
J gene: TRBJ2-5
V gene: TRBV2
D gene: -

CDR3 protein: CASNSGLPDTQYF
CDR3 DNA: TGTGCCAGCAATTCGGGGTTACCAGATACGCAGTATTTT
clone size: -
J gene: TRBJ2-3
V gene: TRBV7-2
D gene: -

CDR3 protein: CASGRSLEETQYF
CDR3 DNA: TGTGCCAGTGGGCGGTCCCTCGAGGAGACCCAGTACTTC
clone size: -
J gene: TRBJ2-5
V gene: TRBV19
D gene: -

CDR3 protein: CASSEGTGNSGNTIYF
CDR3 DNA: TGTGCCAGCAGTGAAGGGACAGGGAACTCTGGAAACACCATATATTTT
clone size: -
J gene: TRBJ1-3
V gene: TRBV2
D gene: TRBD1

CDR3 protein: CASSQEKRGGDTQYF
CDR3 DNA: TGCGCCAGCAGCCAAGAAAAAAGGGGAGGAGATACGCAGTATTTT
clone size: -
J gene: TRBJ2-3
V gene: TRBV4-3
D gene: -

CDR3 protein: CASSVARRAIDEQFF
CDR3 DNA: TGTGCCAGCAGCGTAGCCAGGAGGGCCATCGATGAGCAGTTCTTC
clone size: -
J gene: TRBJ2-1
V gene: TRBV9
D gene: -

CDR3 protein: CASSIGQGQHSPLHF
CDR3 DNA: TGTGCCAGTAGTATCGGTCAGGGGCAGCATTCACCCCTCCACTTT
clone size: -
J gene: TRBJ1-6
V gene: TRBV19
D gene: -

CDR3 protein: CSARGIRAPGEEKLFF
CDR3 DNA: TGCAGCGCCAGAGGGATCCGGGCCCCGGGGGAGGAAAAACTGTTTTTT
clone size: -
J gene: TRBJ1-4
V gene: TRBV29-1
D gene: -

CDR3 protein: CASSESATPGNTIYF
CDR3 DNA: TGCGCCAGCAGTGAGTCAGCGACTCCAGGAAACACCATATATTTT
clone size: -
J gene: TRBJ1-3
V gene: TRBV10-2
D gene: -

CDR3 protein: CASSLGVVMEQFF
CDR3 DNA: TGTGCCAGCAGCTTAGGGGTCGTAATGGAGCAGTTCTTC
clone size: -
J gene: TRBJ2-1
V gene: TRBV11-2
D gene: -

CDR3 protein: CASSKSQGTNTEAFF
CDR3 DNA: TGTGCCAGCAGCAAGTCGCAGGGGACGAACACTGAAGCTTTCTTT
clone size: -
J gene: TRBJ1-1
V gene: TRBV7-8
D gene: -

CDR3 protein: CASSPTGGLAGVEQFF
CDR3 DNA: TGTGCCAGCTCACCGACCGGGGGACTAGCGGGAGTTGAGCAGTTCTTC
clone size: -
J gene: TRBJ2-1
V gene: TRBV18
D gene: TRBD2

CDR3 protein: CASSQEMGADTQYF
CDR3 DNA: TGCGCCAGCAGCCAAGAAATGGGAGCAGATACGCAGTATTTT
clone size: -
J gene: TRBJ2-3
V gene: TRBV4-3
D gene: -

CDR3 protein: CASSSPDRAGGYTF
CDR3 DNA: TGTGCCAGCAGCTCACCAGACAGGGCCGGTGGCTACACCTTC
clone size: -
J gene: TRBJ1-2
V gene: TRBV5-8
D gene: TRBD1

CDR3 protein: CASSVRLAGNTDTQYF
CDR3 DNA: TGCGCCAGCAGCGTACGACTAGCGGGAAACACAGATACGCAGTATTTT
clone size: -
J gene: TRBJ2-3
V gene: TRBV4-1
D gene: TRBD2

CDR3 protein: CATSRGISATNEKLFF
CDR3 DNA: TGTGCCACATCCCGGGGAATATCGGCAACTAATGAAAAACTGTTTTTT
clone size: -
J gene: TRBJ1-4
V gene: TRBV19
D gene: -

CDR3 protein: CASSLEAGLTDTQYF
CDR3 DNA: TGTGCCAGCAGTCTTGAGGCGGGCCTCACAGATACGCAGTATTTT
clone size: -
J gene: TRBJ2-3
V gene: TRBV4-2
D gene: -

CDR3 protein: CASSQGTDANTGELFF
CDR3 DNA: TGCGCCAGCAGCCAAGGAACGGACGCGAACACCGGGGAGCTGTTTTTT
clone size: -
J gene: TRBJ2-2
V gene: TRBV4-1
D gene: -

CDR3 protein: CAWSWGREDGYTF
CDR3 DNA: TGTGCCTGGAGTTGGGGCAGGGAGGATGGCTACACCTTC
clone size: few
J gene: TRBJ1-2
V gene: TRBV30
D gene: -

CDR3 protein: CASSLSGYEQYF
CDR3 DNA: TGCGCCAGCAGCTTGTCCGGCTACGAGCAGTACTTC
clone size: few
J gene: TRBJ2-7
V gene: TRBV5-1
D gene: -

CDR3 protein: CASSKAKPGLPKEDTEAFF
CDR3 DNA: TGTGCCAGCAGCAAGGCCAAACCAGGGCTCCCTAAAGAGGACACTGAAGCTTTCTTT
clone size: few
J gene: TRBJ1-1
V gene: TRBV21-1
D gene: -

CDR3 protein: CASSEEMGNTGELFF
CDR3 DNA: TGTGCCAGCAGTGAGGAGATGGGGAACACCGGGGAGCTGTTTTTT
clone size: -
J gene: TRBJ2-2
V gene: TRBV6-4
D gene: -

CDR3 protein: CASSEERGLGLAEQFF
CDR3 DNA: TGTGCCAGCAGTGAAGAACGGGGACTAGGGCTTGCTGAGCAGTTCTTC
clone size: -
J gene: TRBJ2-1
V gene: TRBV6-1
D gene: TRBD2

CDR3 protein: CASSSRALPNTEAFF
CDR3 DNA: TGTGCCAGCAGCTCTAGGGCCCTCCCGAACACTGAAGCTTTCTTT
clone size: -
J gene: TRBJ1-1
V gene: TRBV7-9
D gene: -

CDR3 protein: CASSTGGSGVGRETQYF
CDR3 DNA: TGTGCCAGTAGTACCGGGGGTAGCGGGGTGGGTCGAGAGACCCAGTACTTC
clone size: -
J gene: TRBJ2-5
V gene: TRBV19
D gene: TRBD2

CDR3 protein: CASSFPGGGATDTQYF
CDR3 DNA: TGTGCCAGCAGCTTCCCGGGCGGGGGTGCCACAGATACGCAGTATTTT
clone size: -
J gene: TRBJ2-3
V gene: TRBV7-9
D gene: TRBD2

CDR3 protein: CASSSGLTTRF
CDR3 DNA: TGTGCCAGCAGTTCGGGGTTGACGACGCGCTTC
clone size: -
J gene: TRBJ1-2
V gene: TRBV28
D gene: -

CDR3 protein: CASSLVLGYIQYF
CDR3 DNA: TGTGCCAGCAGTTTGGTCCTTGGGTACATTCAGTACTTC
clone size: -
J gene: TRBJ2-4
V gene: TRBV6-5
D gene: -

CDR3 protein: CASSRKGGTEAFF
CDR3 DNA: TGTGCCAGCAGCCGGAAGGGGGGCACTGAAGCTTTCTTT
clone size: -
J gene: TRBJ1-1
V gene: TRBV5-5
D gene: -

CDR3 protein: CASSLEEETQYF
CDR3 DNA: TGTGCCAGCAGCTTGGAGGAGGAGACCCAGTACTTC
clone size: -
J gene: TRBJ2-5
V gene: TRBV5-4
D gene: -

CDR3 protein: CASRNYRAGNTIYF
CDR3 DNA: TGTGCCAGCAGAAATTACAGAGCTGGAAACACCATATATTTT
clone size: -
J gene: TRBJ1-3
V gene: TRBV6-6
D gene: -